This TCR beta chain originates from a study of tumor-infiltrating lymphocytes in primary liver carcinoma. Looking at the study overall: Tumors were stage T1-T3 N0M0, 4.2 to 10 cm across.

The input was about 500 ng total RNA; TCR beta cDNA was made from it with a constant-region primer. ARM-PCR was slightly modified, and three nested multiplex PCR rounds with it gave rise to the TCR beta libraries. Two initial PCR rounds of 10 to 11 cycles each paired TRBV1-TRBV30 forward primers with a C-beta reverse primer. MiXCR was run by TCRdb on the multiplex PCR reads, yielding one entry per CDR3 protein. This table holds about 200,000 distinct CDR3 sequences, almost 65% found once. Extraction also yielded germline DNA, while blood RNA was obtained from unsorted whole blood. General study points: Tumor samples exhibited a significantly greater top-250-clone fraction than blood samples (p = 0.039). Tumor region pairs outstripped tumor-adjacent and tumor-blood pairs in overlap.

This clonotype came up once. Its antigen is as yet unknown. One junction end disagrees with the germline gene, perhaps due to a read error. CDR1 and CDR2 from the germline V gene are SGHAT and FQNNGV. The CDR3 has 14 amino acids. The genes are TRBV11-2 and TRBJ2-3; D is unresolved. Sequencing used peripheral blood. The receptor comes from a woman aged 60-70 years with primary liver carcinoma and hepatitis B virus infection. The CDR3, as DNA: TGTACCAGCAGCTCGTCCTTCACCGGGGATACGCAGTATTTT. Its translation is CTSSSSFTGDTQYF.